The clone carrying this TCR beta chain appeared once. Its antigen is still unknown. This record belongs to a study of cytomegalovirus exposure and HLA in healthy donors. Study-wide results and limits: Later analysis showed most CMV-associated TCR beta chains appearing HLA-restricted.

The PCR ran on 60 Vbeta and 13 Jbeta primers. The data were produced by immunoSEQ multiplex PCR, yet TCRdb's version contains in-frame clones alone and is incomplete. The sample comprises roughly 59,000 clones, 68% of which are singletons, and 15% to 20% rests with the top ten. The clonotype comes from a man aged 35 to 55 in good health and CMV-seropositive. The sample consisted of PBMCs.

The CDR3 reads CASSQDQSRTEKLYGYTF. The CDR3, as DNA: TGTGCCAGCAGCCAAGATCAATCCCGGACAGAGAAACTTTATGGCTACACCTTC. The rearrangement links TRBV4-2 to TRBJ1-2, with a weak D call TRBD1 (6 bases). The V gene's germline CDR1 is LGHNA and CDR2 YNFKEQ. Trimming stripped 0 bases from V and 5 bases from J, with 22 bases between. The CDR3 extends over 18 amino acids.